This TCR beta chain stems from a study of blood T cell repertoires in COVID-19 (TCRdb year 2020). Regarding the research as a whole: Collaborator samples came from the United States, Italy and Spain and covered acute and convalescent phases of COVID-19. A freely available public database, intended as a resource for researchers studying the immune response to SARS-CoV-2, is where the repertoires were released. The prospective study material was composed of cDNA or gDNA derived from T cells, B-cell-depleted T cells, or PBMCs. Where available, HLA class I and class II types were taken from metadata supplied by the sample provider and were not determined by assay-based typing. Subjects who had been exposed to COVID-19, were actively infected with it, or had recovered from it provided the deeply sampled blood TCRbeta repertoires that made up the dataset. Sample metadata almost always included a de-identified subject ID, COVID-19 status, age in years and sex. The samples were drawn from two sources: the first 160 participants of the ongoing ImmuneRACE study, and about 1,300 subjects contributed by 6 global collaborators.

The collaborating institutions used their own protocols to collect whole blood in K2EDTA tubes. For TCRbeta analysis, collaborators shipped samples as frozen whole blood, isolated PBMCs, or DNA extracted from either of those sample types. TCRbeta CDR3 regions were amplified from genomic DNA by means of the immunoSEQ Assay, a bias-controlled multiplex PCR. In the source study's methods: The number of nucleated cells in each sample was estimated by amplification of reference gene primers within the assay. To quantify the absolute abundance of each unique TCRbeta CDR3 rearrangement, sequence reads were collapsed and filtered. For each sample, productive Simpson clonality was calculated as the square root of Simpson's diversity index across productive rearrangements. TCRdb's version of the immuneACCESS table is confined to in-frame rearrangements and falls short of the full clone set. An unresolved V gene accounts for under half of the shortfall where checked; the remainder is of unknown origin. That table is the source of V, J and clone size, and D and trimming were worked out from the DNA. Recorded for this sample are 400,000 or so clones; around 87% of them occurred a single time. The ten largest clones represent approximately 2.9% of the sample.

The full study reports these points: The quantity of clinical and demographic metadata differed by source and by participant and was supplied without curation.

A note on this clone: No cognate antigen has been identified for it. Base qualities are not recorded, but no much larger clone differs from it by a single base.

Sequencing input: peripheral blood. The TCR sequence derives from a human donor in a cohort sampled during active COVID-19.

The nucleotides read TGTGCCAGCAGCCAAGAGGGGACAGGGGAGGGCACTGAAGCTTTCTTT. Its product reads: CASSQEGTGEGTEAFF. This receptor chain uses TRBV14 and TRBJ1-1, and 10 bases in between align with TRBD1. CDR3 length: 16 amino acids, cysteine to phenylalanine. Only CDR3 DNA remains: 48 bases, in frame from the first base. V is trimmed back by 0 bases and J by 4 bases, and the junction contains 5 bases that no gene match accounts for. Sequences SGHDN (CDR1) and FVKESK (CDR2) are obtained from the germline V gene.